Reported below is one TCR beta chain. The antigen is not known. Authors' processing steps: Differences in CDR3 between clinicopathological groups were drawn on to build a classifier intended to discriminate distant-metastatic papillary thyroid cancer patients. TCRdb reanalyzed the PCR reads via MiXCR. For this entry, the V and J calls and clone size follow TCRdb and not the study's own pipeline. The sample lists 45,000 to 65,000 clones, approximately 15% seen once, with approximately 3.1% in the top ten. The source of the sample is a study of metastatic and nonmetastatic thyroid tumors. Study details: Repertoires from blood and tumor or nodule tissue of malignant and benign thyroid patients were compared. Findings and limits, study-wide: Reports indicated that malignant thyroid tumors showed significantly higher TCR beta diversity than benign nodules did, in blood and tumor.

All patients were treatment-naive before thyroid surgery. The CDR3 is 18 residues long. Looked up from germline, CDR1 is KGHSH and CDR2 is LQKENI. Unmatched junction bases numbered 8, after V lost 1 base and J lost 2 bases. J is TRBJ2-4 and V is TRBV18, with 10 nucleotides matching TRBD2. The sequenced sample was blood. The sequence was collected from a female donor with papillary thyroid cancer or a benign thyroid nodule (not recorded which). Some clones in this sample may be carry-over from other donors' samples. CDR3 loop: CASSPHPLAGVSKNIQYF. CDR3 nucleotides: TGTGCCAGCTCACCACACCCCCTAGCGGGAGTGTCCAAAAACATTCAGTACTTC.